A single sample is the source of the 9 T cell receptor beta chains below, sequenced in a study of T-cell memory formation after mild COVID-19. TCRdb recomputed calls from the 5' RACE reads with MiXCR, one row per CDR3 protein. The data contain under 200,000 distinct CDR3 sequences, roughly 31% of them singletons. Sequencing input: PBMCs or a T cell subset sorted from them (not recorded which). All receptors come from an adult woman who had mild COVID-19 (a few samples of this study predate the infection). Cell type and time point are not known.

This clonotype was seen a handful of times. The CDR3 loop reads CSVGTGGRDTQYF. The CDR3 region has the DNA TGCAGCGTCGGGACAGGGGGCCGAGATACGCAGTATTTT. The chain links TRBV29-1 to TRBJ2-3, with 12 positions matching TRBD1. Germline CDR1 and CDR2: SQVTM and ANQGSEA. J lost 5 bases, V lost 6 bases, and 3 bases had no gene match. The length of the CDR3 is 13 residues.

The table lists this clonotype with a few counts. The CDR3 region is CASSARDRGYNEQFF. The CDR3 DNA sequence: TGTGCCAGCAGCGCCCGGGACAGGGGATACAATGAGCAGTTCTTC. The V call is TRBV7-9, the J call TRBJ2-1; TRBD1 agrees at 10 bases. CDR1 is SEHNR and CDR2 is FQNEAQ in the germline V gene (reference sequence). The CDR3 has 15 amino acids. The junction had 5 bases not matched to a gene; V was cut back by 5 bases and J by 4 bases.

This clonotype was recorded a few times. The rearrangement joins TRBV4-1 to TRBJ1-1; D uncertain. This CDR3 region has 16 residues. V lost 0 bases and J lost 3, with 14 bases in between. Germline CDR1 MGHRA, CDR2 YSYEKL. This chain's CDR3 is CASSQDLGSEDTEAFF. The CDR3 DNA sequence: TGCGCCAGCAGCCAAGATCTAGGCAGCGAGGACACTGAAGCTTTCTTT.

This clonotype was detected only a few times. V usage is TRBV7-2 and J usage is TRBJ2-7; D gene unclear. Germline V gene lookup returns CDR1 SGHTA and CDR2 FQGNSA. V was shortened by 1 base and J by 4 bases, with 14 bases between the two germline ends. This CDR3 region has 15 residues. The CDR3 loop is CASSLESDPPYEQYF. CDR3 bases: TGTGCCAGCAGCTTAGAATCGGACCCCCCGTACGAGCAGTACTTC.

The CDR3 nucleotides read TGCGCCAGCAGCTTGAGCGGGGCCCTCGCCTACGAGCAGTACTTC. Residues: CASSLSGALAYEQYF. This rearrangement joins TRBV5-1 to TRBJ2-7; 7 bases map to TRBD2. The V and J ends lost 1 base and 2 bases, in that order; junction bases with no gene match: 6. The CDR3 totals 15 residues. Germline V gene sequence: CDR1 SGHRS, CDR2 YFSETQ.

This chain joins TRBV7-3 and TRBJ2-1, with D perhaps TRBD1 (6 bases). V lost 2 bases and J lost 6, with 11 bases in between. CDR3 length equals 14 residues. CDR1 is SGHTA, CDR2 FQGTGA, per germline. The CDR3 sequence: CASSLGGPPNEQFF. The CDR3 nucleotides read TGTGCCAGCAGCTTAGGGGGCCCACCCAATGAGCAGTTCTTC.

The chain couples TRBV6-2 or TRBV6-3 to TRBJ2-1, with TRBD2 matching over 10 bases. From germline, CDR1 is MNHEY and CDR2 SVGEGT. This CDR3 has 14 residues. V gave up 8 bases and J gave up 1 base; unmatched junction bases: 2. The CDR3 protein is CASGGLASYNEQFF. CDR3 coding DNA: TGTGCCAGCGGGGGACTAGCGTCCTACAATGAGCAGTTCTTC.

CDR3 DNA: TGTGCCAGCAGTCCCCCGTCCCGGAACGAGCAGTACTTC. It codes for CASSPPSRNEQYF. The chain joins TRBV12-3 or TRBV12-4 to TRBJ2-7; D ambiguous. The germline V and J ends were trimmed by 5 bases and 5 bases, with 13 bases remaining between them. CDR3 size: 13 residues.

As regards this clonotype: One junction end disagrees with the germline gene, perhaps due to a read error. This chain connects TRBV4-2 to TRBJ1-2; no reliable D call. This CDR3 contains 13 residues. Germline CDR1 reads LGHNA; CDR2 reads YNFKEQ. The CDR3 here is CARSQEQPAGYTF. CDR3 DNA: TGTGCCAGAAGCCAAGAACAACCGGCTGGCTACACCTTC.